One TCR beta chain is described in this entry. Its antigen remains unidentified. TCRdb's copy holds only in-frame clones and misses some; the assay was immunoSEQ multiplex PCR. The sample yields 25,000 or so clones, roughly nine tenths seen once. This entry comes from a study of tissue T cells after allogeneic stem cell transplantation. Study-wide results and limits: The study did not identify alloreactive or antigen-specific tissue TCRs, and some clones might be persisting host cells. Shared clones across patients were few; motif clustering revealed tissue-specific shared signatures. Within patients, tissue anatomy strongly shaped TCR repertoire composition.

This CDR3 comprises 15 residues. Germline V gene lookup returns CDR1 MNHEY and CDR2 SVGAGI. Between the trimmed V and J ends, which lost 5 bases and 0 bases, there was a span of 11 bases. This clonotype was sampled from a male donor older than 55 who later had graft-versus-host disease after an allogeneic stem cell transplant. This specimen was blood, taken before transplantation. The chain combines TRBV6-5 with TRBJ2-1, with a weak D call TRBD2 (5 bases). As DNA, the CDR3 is TGTGCCAGCAGTCCCGAGGGAGACTCCTACAATGAGCAGTTCTTC. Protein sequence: CASSPEGDSYNEQFF.